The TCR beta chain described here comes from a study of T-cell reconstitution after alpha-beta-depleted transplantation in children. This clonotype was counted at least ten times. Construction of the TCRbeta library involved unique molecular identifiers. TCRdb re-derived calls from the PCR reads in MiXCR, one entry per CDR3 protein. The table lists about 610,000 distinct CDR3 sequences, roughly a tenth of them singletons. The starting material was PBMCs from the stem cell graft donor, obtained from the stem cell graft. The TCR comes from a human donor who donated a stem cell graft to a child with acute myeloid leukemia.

This CDR3 reads CASLPPSASGWNEQFF. In nucleotides, the CDR3 is TGCGCCAGCCTCCCCCCTTCGGCTAGCGGGTGGAATGAGCAGTTCTTC. The chain couples TRBV5-1 to TRBJ2-1, with 8 bases matching TRBD2. CDR1 and CDR2 from the germline V gene are SGHRS and YFSETQ. The CDR3 length is 16 residues. V was clipped by 7 bases and J by 7 bases; unmatched bases: 16. Full variable domain (rest looked up from reference TRBV5-1 and TRBJ2-1): KAGVTQTPRYLIKTRGQQVTLSCSPISGHRSVSWYQQTPGQGLQFLFEYFSETQRNKGNFPGRFSGRQFSNSRSEMNVSTLELGDSALYLCASLPPSASGWNEQFFGPGTRLTVL.